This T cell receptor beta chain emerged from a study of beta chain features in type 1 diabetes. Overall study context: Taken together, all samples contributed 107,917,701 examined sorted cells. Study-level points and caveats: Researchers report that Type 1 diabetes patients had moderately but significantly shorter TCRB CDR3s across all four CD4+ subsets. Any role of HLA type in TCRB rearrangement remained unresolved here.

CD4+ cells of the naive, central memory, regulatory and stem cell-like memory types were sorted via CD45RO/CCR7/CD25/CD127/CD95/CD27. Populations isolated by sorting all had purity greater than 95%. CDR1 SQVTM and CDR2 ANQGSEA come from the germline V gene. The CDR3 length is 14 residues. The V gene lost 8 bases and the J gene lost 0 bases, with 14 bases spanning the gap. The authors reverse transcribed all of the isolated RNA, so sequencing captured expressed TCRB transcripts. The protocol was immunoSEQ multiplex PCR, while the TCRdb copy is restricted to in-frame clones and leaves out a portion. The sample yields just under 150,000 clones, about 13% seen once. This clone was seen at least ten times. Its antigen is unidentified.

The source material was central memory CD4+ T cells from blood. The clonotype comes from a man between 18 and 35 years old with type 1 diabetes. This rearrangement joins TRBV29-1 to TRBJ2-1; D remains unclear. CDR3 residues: CSPPGRGSYNEQFF. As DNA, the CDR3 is TGCAGCCCCCCGGGCAGAGGCTCCTACAATGAGCAGTTCTTC.